What follows describes a single TCR beta chain. These data belong to a study of blood T cell repertoires in COVID-19. Study details: Acute-phase and convalescent COVID-19 samples originated in the United States, Italy and Spain.

The data were produced by immunoSEQ multiplex PCR, yet TCRdb's version contains in-frame clones alone and is incomplete. The sample records about 190,000 clones, around 83% being singletons. Sequenced: PBMCs or T cells enriched from blood (not recorded which). This receptor was taken from a woman between 25 and 40 years old who had been exposed to COVID-19.

In DNA form, the CDR3 reads TGTGCCACCAGCAGAGACAACGATTGGCTCCCCGGGGAGCTGTTTTTT. Translated, it gives CATSRDNDWLPGELFF. The chain joins TRBV15 to TRBJ2-2; no clear D. CDR1 LNHNV and CDR2 YYDKDF come from the germline V gene (reference sequence). V was shortened by 0 bases and J by 6 bases, with 14 bases between the two germline ends. The CDR3 is made up of 16 amino acids. The variable domain in full, completed from reference TRBV15 and TRBJ2-2, reads DAMVIQNPRYQVTQFGKPVTLSCSQTLNHNVMYWYQQKSSQAPKLLFHYYDKDFNNEADTPDNFQSRRPNTSFCFLDIRSPGLGDTAMYLCATSRDNDWLPGELFFGEGSRLTVL.